One T cell receptor (beta chain) is described in this entry. Its antigen is unknown. TCRdb keeps only in-frame clones here, not all; method: immunoSEQ multiplex PCR. The table lists 1,500 to 2,000 clones, 35% to 40% of them singletons, with roughly a fifth in the top ten. This record belongs to a study of T cells in localized non-small cell lung cancer. General study results and limits: Uninvolved adjacent lung had the highest recorded T cell clonality, with tumor below it.

Germline CDR1 SQVTM, CDR2 ANQGSEA. This CDR3 spans 13 amino acids. The ends were cut back, 5 bases at V and 4 bases at J, with 12 bases in the middle. This clonotype was sampled from a woman aged 40 to 75 with stage I squamous cell lung carcinoma. This specimen consisted of lung tumor tissue, obtained before any cancer treatment. This chain links TRBV29-1 with TRBJ1-3; TRBD1 is a possible D gene (6 bases). As DNA, the CDR3 is TGCAGCGTTTTACAGGGTACCGGAAACACCATATATTTT. This gives the protein CSVLQGTGNTIYF.